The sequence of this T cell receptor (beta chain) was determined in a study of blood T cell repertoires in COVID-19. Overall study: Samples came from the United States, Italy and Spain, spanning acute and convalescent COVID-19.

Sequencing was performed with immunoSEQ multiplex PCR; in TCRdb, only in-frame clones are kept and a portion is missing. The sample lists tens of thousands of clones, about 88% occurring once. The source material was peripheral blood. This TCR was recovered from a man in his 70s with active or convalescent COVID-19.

The CDR3 nucleotides are TGTGCCTGGAGCAAGCGACAGGGGTGGGCCACTGAAGCTTTCTTT. Encoded protein: CAWSKRQGWATEAFF. J is TRBJ1-1 and V is TRBV30, with TRBD1 matching over 8 bases. This CDR3 has 15 amino acids. The V and J ends lost 3 bases and 4 bases, in that order; junction bases with no gene match: 10. From germline, CDR1 is GTSNPN and CDR2 SVGIG (reference sequence).